Below, 28 T cell receptor beta chains from the same sample are listed, as sequenced in a study of a mutant IDH1 vaccine in newly diagnosed glioma (dated by TCRdb to about 2021). The library was obtained by the immunoSEQ multiplex PCR assay. TCRdb carries this immuneACCESS record with in-frame sequences only. Its versions omit some clonotypes, under half of them owing to an unresolved V gene in the studies checked, with the rest unexplained. The sample has over 95,000 clones on record, 75% to 90% of them singletons. The top ten constitute under 0.8% of the sample. Their antigens are not known. The sample's time point, from its label and the paper: week 11, during vaccination. A 20-mer mutant IDH1 peptide at 300 micrograms in Montanide made up each vaccine dose, which was injected subcutaneously together with topical imiquimod. The sequencing here drew on PBMCs, taken from a glioma patient whose treatment included an IDH1 peptide vaccine. Receptor source: a woman aged 50 to 60 with glioma.

The rearrangement uses TRBV28 and TRBJ2-5, with D uncertain. V was trimmed by 3 bases and J by 5 bases, leaving 10 bases between them. This CDR3 is 13 amino acids long. Germline CDR1 reads MDHEN; CDR2 reads SYDVKM. The CDR3 loop is CASSLVALETQYF. The CDR3 coding sequence is TGTGCCAGCAGTTTGGTGGCGTTGGAGACCCAGTACTTC.

This clone was counted once. The chain has TRBV19 and TRBJ2-3; no firm D call. Germline V gene lookup returns CDR1 LNHDA and CDR2 SQIVND (reference sequence). Trimming pared 3 bases from V and 2 bases from J, leaving 9 bases between. This CDR3 spans 14 amino acids. The CDR3 region has the DNA TGTGCCAGTAGTATCTCGACCCCCACAGATACGCAGTATTTT. Protein sequence: CASSISTPTDTQYF.

This rearrangement joins TRBV7-2 to TRBJ2-1, with D perhaps TRBD2 (5 bases). This CDR3 is 14 amino acids long. V was cut by 1 base and J by 6 bases, with 10 bases left in between. The germline V gene encodes CDR1 SGHTA and CDR2 FQGNSA. DNA for the CDR3: TGTGCCAGCAGCTTAGACGCTAGCAGCAATGAGCAGTTCTTC. Translated: CASSLDASSNEQFF.

The chain recombines TRBV10-3 with TRBJ2-7; 10 bases align to TRBD2. Germline-derived CDR1 and CDR2 are ENHRY and SYGVKD. The CDR3 covers 15 residues. With 2 bases clipped from V and 3 bases from J, the junction kept 4 bases outside the gene matches. CDR3 protein: CAISEGTSDYYEQYF. The CDR3 DNA reads TGTGCCATCAGTGAGGGGACTAGCGACTACTACGAGCAGTACTTC.

V usage is TRBV27 and J usage is TRBJ2-2, with 9 bases fitting TRBD2. Germline CDR1 is MNHEY and CDR2 is SMNVEV (reference sequence). V lost 3 bases and J lost 6; bases outside the gene matches: 5. There are 15 residues in the CDR3. CDR3 DNA: TGTGCCAGCAGTTTGGGTAGCGGGAGCGCCGGGGAGCTGTTTTTT. Translation: CASSLGSGSAGELFF.

Here the CDR3 DNA reads TGTGCCAGCAGTCGAGACAGGGGTGAGACCCAGTACTTC. Translated: CASSRDRGETQYF. The genes are TRBV11-2 and TRBJ2-5, with 8 bases fitting TRBD1. Germline lookup yields CDR1 SGHAT and CDR2 FQNNGV. There are 13 residues in the CDR3. The V segment lost 6 bases and the J segment 5 bases; nucleotides outside the gene matches: 5.

The CDR3 DNA reads as TGTGCCAGCAGCGAGGGGACAGACGTAGAGACCCAGTACTTC. Amino acid sequence: CASSEGTDVETQYF. The chain links TRBV5-4 to TRBJ2-5; 7 positions agree with TRBD1. The V segment lost 4 bases and the J segment 4 bases; nucleotides outside the gene matches: 7. Germline CDR1 reads SGHNT; CDR2 reads YYREEE (reference sequence). This CDR3 region has 14 residues. Supplemented by reference TRBV5-4 and TRBJ2-5, the full variable domain reads ETGVTQSPTHLIKTRGQQVTLRCSSQSGHNTVSWYQQALGQGPQFIFQYYREEENGRGNFPPRFSGLQFPNYSSELNVNALELDDSALYLCASSEGTDVETQYFGPGTRLLVL.

V and J are TRBV4-1 and TRBJ2-3; no definite D call. V was shortened by 5 bases and J by 1 base, with 10 bases between the two germline ends. Germline values: CDR1 MGHRA, CDR2 YSYEKL. This CDR3 contains 14 residues. This CDR3 reads CASSFPERTDTQYF. The CDR3 DNA reads TGCGCCAGCAGCTTTCCGGAACGCACAGATACGCAGTATTTT.

The genes are TRBV11-1 and TRBJ2-1; the match to TRBD2 covers 8 bases. Germline-derived CDR1 and CDR2 are SGHAT and FQDESV (reference sequence). The CDR3 runs to 13 residues. J lost 9 bases, V lost 5 bases, and 6 bases had no gene match. CDR3 nucleotide sequence: TGTGCCAGCAGCCCCAGCGGGAGAGGTGAGCAGTTCTTC. This sequence encodes CASSPSGRGEQFF.

This chain joins TRBV5-4 and TRBJ1-1; tentatively, D is TRBD1 (5 bases). The germline V and J ends were trimmed by 2 bases and 4 bases, with 15 bases remaining between them. The CDR3 extends over 15 amino acids. Germline V CDR1 and CDR2: SGHNT, YYREEE (reference sequence). The CDR3 here is CASSFGPSRGTEAFF. The CDR3 DNA is TGTGCCAGCAGCTTTGGACCCTCAAGGGGCACTGAAGCTTTCTTT. Full variable domain (missing parts from reference TRBV5-4 and TRBJ1-1): ETGVTQSPTHLIKTRGQQVTLRCSSQSGHNTVSWYQQALGQGPQFIFQYYREEENGRGNFPPRFSGLQFPNYSSELNVNALELDDSALYLCASSFGPSRGTEAFFGQGTRLTVV.

The V and J genes are TRBV6-5 and TRBJ2-7; D not certain. V shed 0 bases and J shed 5 bases, with 17 bases lying between them. This CDR3 has 16 amino acids. In germline, CDR1 is MNHEY, CDR2 SVGAGI. CDR3 sequence: CASSYSRPQPFHEQYF. CDR3 DNA: TGTGCCAGCAGTTACTCTAGGCCACAACCGTTCCACGAGCAGTACTTC.

V and J are TRBV28 and TRBJ1-5; perhaps TRBD1 as D (5 bases). V was shortened by 7 bases and J by 4 bases, with 14 bases between the two germline ends. CDR3 length: 14 residues. CDR1 MDHEN and CDR2 SYDVKM come from the germline V gene. CDR3 sequence: CASTNAGRNQPQHF. CDR3 coding DNA: TGTGCCAGCACCAACGCGGGACGGAATCAGCCCCAGCATTTT.

The chain joins TRBV30 to TRBJ2-2; no reliable D call. The length of the CDR3 is 13 residues. The germline V gene has CDR1 GTSNPN and CDR2 SVGIG (reference sequence). Trimming took off 2 bases at V and 5 bases at J, with 9 bases between the two ends. CDR3 bases: TGTGCCTGGAGTCCCCGTGGGACCGGGGAGCTGTTTTTT. It is translated as CAWSPRGTGELFF.

The V and J genes are TRBV28 and TRBJ1-6; D unresolved. CDR1 is MDHEN, CDR2 SYDVKM, per germline. V was clipped by 1 base and J by 11 bases, with 15 bases between them. The CDR3 length is 15 residues. CDR3 DNA sequence: TGTGCCAGCAGTTTATTCCGACTTACACCGACACCCCTCCACTTT. Residues: CASSLFRLTPTPLHF.

J is TRBJ2-1 and V is TRBV7-9, with TRBD1 matching over 8 bases. With V trimmed by 5 bases and J by 8 bases, 14 bases remained unmatched. Germline CDR1 and CDR2: SEHNR and FQNEAQ (reference sequence). The length of the CDR3 is 16 residues. This CDR3 is CASSKTGVMFRDEQFF. CDR3 coding DNA: TGTGCCAGCAGCAAGACAGGGGTAATGTTTAGGGATGAGCAGTTCTTC.

The V call is TRBV7-9, the J call TRBJ2-7; D ambiguous. V was pared by 3 bases and J by 2 bases, with 5 bases between. The CDR3 runs to 12 residues. Looked up from germline, CDR1 is SEHNR and CDR2 is FQNEAQ (reference sequence). CDR3 protein: CASSLQTYEQYF. In DNA, the CDR3 is TGTGCCAGCAGCTTGCAGACCTACGAGCAGTACTTC.

The gene calls are TRBV7-9 and TRBJ2-5; possibly TRBD1 for D (6 bases). V gave up 3 bases and J gave up 2 bases, with 13 bases separating them. Germline CDR1 reads SEHNR; CDR2 reads FQNEAQ (reference sequence). The length of the CDR3 is 15 residues. The CDR3 DNA is TGTGCCAGCAGCTTCCCGGGACACCGACAAGAGACCCAGTACTTC. This encodes CASSFPGHRQETQYF.

The chain links TRBV5-1 to TRBJ2-3, with 9 bases lining up with TRBD2. CDR1 is SGHRS, CDR2 YFSETQ, per germline. This CDR3 has 19 amino acids. Unmatched junction bases numbered 14, after V lost 0 bases and J lost 3 bases. DNA for the CDR3: TGCGCCAGCAGCTTGGGAAGGGCGGGAGGGCCAGCCAGGACAGATACGCAGTATTTT. Its translation is CASSLGRAGGPARTDTQYF.

This chain uses TRBV30 with TRBJ2-7; 7 nucleotides match TRBD2. V gave up 0 bases and J gave up 2 bases; unmatched junction bases: 7. This CDR3 comprises 15 residues. Looked up from germline, CDR1 is GTSNPN and CDR2 is SVGIG (reference sequence). CDR3 amino acids: CAWSVGLADAYEQYF. DNA for the CDR3: TGTGCCTGGAGTGTAGGGCTAGCGGATGCCTACGAGCAGTACTTC.

The chain combines TRBV19 with TRBJ2-2; 8 nucleotides match TRBD2. V shed 8 bases, J shed 4 bases, and the junction held 6 bases outside the gene matches. This CDR3 has 14 amino acids. Germline V gives CDR1 LNHDA, CDR2 SQIVND (reference sequence). CDR3 nucleotides: TGTGCCAGTCAACTAGCGGATTTCACCGGGGAGCTGTTTTTT. Protein: CASQLADFTGELFF.

The V gene is TRBV2, the J gene TRBJ2-3; 8 bases map to TRBD2. The CDR3 is 13 amino acids. Per the germline V gene, CDR1 is SNHLY and CDR2 is FYNNEI. With 6 bases clipped from V and 6 bases from J, the junction kept 5 bases outside the gene matches. The CDR3 bases are TGTGCCAGCAGCCCCGAGCGGGAGGATACGCAGTATTTT. Protein sequence: CASSPEREDTQYF. The whole variable domain, remainder taken from reference TRBV2 and TRBJ2-3, is EPEVTQTPSHQVTQMGQEVILRCVPISNHLYFYWYRQILGQKVEFLVSFYNNEISEKSEIFDDQFSVERPDGSNFTLKIRSTKLEDSAMYFCASSPEREDTQYFGPGTRLTVL.

The chain links TRBV6-6 to TRBJ2-5, with 11 bases aligning to TRBD2. The tail of the sequence fits TRBJ2-7 better, so the J call may be wrong. The CDR3 is made up of 15 amino acids. Germline V gene data show CDR1 as MNHNY and CDR2 as SVGAGI (reference sequence). The CDR3 region is CASSYPTSGSNEQYF. The CDR3 nucleotides are TGTGCCAGCAGTTACCCCACTAGCGGGAGCAACGAGCAGTACTTC.

The chain is built from TRBV10-2 and TRBJ1-2, with TRBD1 matching over 9 bases. Trimming at V came to 4 bases and at J to 7 bases, leaving 4 bases not matched to a gene. This CDR3 is 13 amino acids long. Germline values: CDR1 WSHSY, CDR2 SAAADI. CDR3 bases: TGCGCCAGCAGTGGGGACAGGGTATTTGGCTACACCTTC. This translates into CASSGDRVFGYTF.

This clone was seen only a few times. This sequence joins TRBV27 and TRBJ2-7; D possibly corresponds to TRBD2 (5 bases). The CDR3 loop spans 16 amino acids. Between the trimmed V and J ends, which lost 4 bases and 7 bases, there was a span of 23 bases. Germline-derived CDR1 and CDR2 are MNHEY and SMNVEV (reference sequence). CDR3 residues: CASSSRRNRALGEQYF. The CDR3, as DNA: TGTGCCAGCAGTTCTCGGAGGAACCGGGCCCTGGGGGAGCAGTACTTC.

The chain has TRBV30 and TRBJ1-2; 11 nucleotides agree with TRBD1. CDR3 size: 14 residues. CDR1 is GTSNPN and CDR2 is SVGIG in the germline V gene (reference sequence). The V segment lost 1 base and the J segment 5 bases; nucleotides outside the gene matches: 3. CDR3 sequence: CAWSGGQGAYGYTF. For the CDR3, the DNA is TGTGCCTGGAGTGGAGGACAGGGGGCATATGGCTACACCTTC. The entire variable domain, with the rest obtained from reference TRBV30 and TRBJ1-2, is as follows: SQTIHQWPATLVQPVGSPLSLECTVEGTSNPNLYWYRQAAGRGLQLLFYSVGIGQISSEVPQNLSASRPQDRQFILSSKKLLLSDSGFYLCAWSGGQGAYGYTFGSGTRLTVV.

The chain couples TRBV6-5 to TRBJ1-5; weak D call: TRBD1 (6 bases). There are 14 residues in the CDR3. V shed 6 bases and J shed 1 base, with 10 bases lying between them. CDR1 is MNHEY, CDR2 SVGAGI, per germline. CDR3 sequence: CASSRGLSNQPQHF. For the CDR3, the DNA is TGTGCCAGCAGCAGGGGTCTAAGCAATCAGCCCCAGCATTTT.

The genes are TRBV5-1 and TRBJ2-7; 9 nucleotides align to TRBD2. V lost 2 bases to trimming and J lost 2 bases; unmatched junction nucleotides: 5. Germline CDR1 is SGHRS and CDR2 is YFSETQ. The CDR3 is 15 amino acids. The CDR3 is CASSFQREATYEQYF. CDR3 DNA sequence: TGCGCCAGCAGCTTCCAGCGGGAGGCAACCTACGAGCAGTACTTC. The full variable domain, its missing parts supplied by reference TRBV5-1 and TRBJ2-7, is KAGVTQTPRYLIKTRGQQVTLSCSPISGHRSVSWYQQTPGQGLQFLFEYFSETQRNKGNFPGRFSGRQFSNSRSEMNVSTLELGDSALYLCASSFQREATYEQYFGPGTRLTVT.

The chain has TRBV9 and TRBJ1-1; D is unclear. Germline CDR1 is SGDLS and CDR2 is YYNGEE. The CDR3 consists of 15 residues. Trimming removed 4 bases from V and 4 bases from J, with 17 bases in between. The CDR3 DNA is TGTGCCAGCAGCCCTCCGCGGGCCGGCCGCACTGAAGCTTTCTTT. Protein: CASSPPRAGRTEAFF. Complete variable domain (other parts from reference TRBV9 and TRBJ1-1): DSGVTQTPKHLITATGQRVTLRCSPRSGDLSVYWYQQSLDQGLQFLIQYYNGEERAKGNILERFSAQQFPDLHSELNLSSLELGDSALYFCASSPPRAGRTEAFFGQGTRLTVV.